This entry lists 15 T cell receptor beta chains sequenced from one sample in a study of T cell responses to AZD1222 COVID-19 vaccine (dated by TCRdb to about 2021). Libraries were constructed by the immunoSEQ multiplex PCR assay. TCRdb mirrors the immuneACCESS table, restricted to in-frame sequences. Some clones are absent from its copies; in checked studies, under half trace to an unresolved V gene, and the reason for the others is unknown. For this sample the table gives 84,000 or so clones, of which around nine tenths were detected only once. Together, the top ten hold less than 5.5% of the sample. Explained via the paper, the time point label denotes: baseline before first vaccination. This specimen's treatment or condition label, interpreted: meningococcal conjugate vaccine given as trial control. The sample here was peripheral blood, taken on day 0 of MenACWY control vaccination. The receptors stem from an adult in good health.

The chain links TRBV18 to TRBJ2-7; 9 bases map to TRBD1. Germline values: CDR1 KGHSH, CDR2 LQKENI. CDR3 size: 13 residues. The junction had 3 bases not matched to a gene; V was cut back by 2 bases and J by 7 bases. The CDR3 protein is CASSPTGGFEQYF. CDR3 bases: TGTGCCAGCTCACCAACAGGGGGCTTTGAGCAGTACTTC.

The rearrangement uses TRBV19 and TRBJ2-2, with D unclear. The ends were cut back, 1 base at V and 4 bases at J, with 4 bases in the middle. Germline V gene lookup returns CDR1 LNHDA and CDR2 SQIVND (reference sequence). CDR3 length equals 13 residues. DNA of the CDR3: TGTGCCAGTAGTATAGTTGGCACCGGGGAGCTGTTTTTT. This codes for CASSIVGTGELFF. Full variable domain (outside the CDR3, taken from reference TRBV19 and TRBJ2-2): DGGITQSPKYLFRKEGQNVTLSCEQNLNHDAMYWYRQDPGQGLRLIYYSQIVNDFQKGDIAEGYSVSREKKESFPLTVTSAQKNPTAFYLCASSIVGTGELFFGEGSRLTVL.

The V call is TRBV15, the J call TRBJ1-1; TRBD1 might be the D (5 bases). The V gene's germline CDR1 is LNHNV and CDR2 YYDKDF (reference sequence). The CDR3 has 13 residues. V was cut by 1 base and J by 13 bases, with 16 bases left in between. This chain's CDR3 is CATSRARTNFVFF. CDR3 coding DNA: TGTGCCACCAGCAGAGCCCGGACAAACTTCGTTTTCTTT. Based on the CDR3 plus reference TRBV15 and TRBJ1-1, the full variable domain is DAMVIQNPRYQVTQFGKPVTLSCSQTLNHNVMYWYQQKSSQAPKLLFHYYDKDFNNEADTPDNFQSRRPNTSFCFLDIRSPGLGDTAMYLCATSRARTNFVFFGQGTRLTVV.

CDR3 sequence (DNA): TGTGCCAGCAGCTTAGCGGGATACACAGATACGCAGTATTTT. This codes for CASSLAGYTDTQYF. This sequence joins TRBV11-1 and TRBJ2-3; unclear D gene. Between the trimmed V and J ends, which lost 0 bases and 2 bases, there was a span of 6 bases. The germline CDR1 and CDR2 sequences are SGHAT and FQDESV (reference sequence). This CDR3 is built from 14 residues.

The chain combines TRBV5-1 with TRBJ2-5; 7 nucleotides line up with TRBD1. The CDR3 extends over 14 amino acids. The V and J ends lost 3 bases and 3 bases, in that order; junction bases with no gene match: 5. Germline V gives CDR1 SGHRS, CDR2 YFSETQ. The chain's CDR3 is CASSSGTDKETQYF. CDR3 bases: TGCGCCAGCAGCTCCGGGACAGACAAAGAGACCCAGTACTTC.

The chain recombines TRBV11-2 with TRBJ1-1; D is undetermined. The CDR3 runs 17 residues. V was cut by 3 bases and J by 0 bases, with 17 bases left in between. CDR1 is SGHAT, CDR2 FQNNGV, per germline. This CDR3 reads CASSLRVPYDMNTEAFF. The CDR3 DNA is TGTGCCAGCAGCTTGAGGGTGCCCTACGACATGAACACTGAAGCTTTCTTT. Together with reference TRBV11-2 and TRBJ1-1, the CDR3 gives the full variable domain: EAGVAQSPRYKIIEKRQSVAFWCNPISGHATLYWYQQILGQGPKLLIQFQNNGVVDDSQLPKDRFSAERLKGVDSTLKIQPAKLEDSAVYLCASSLRVPYDMNTEAFFGQGTRLTVV.

The rearrangement joins TRBV7-9 to TRBJ2-7; TRBD2 might be the D (6 bases). Germline CDR1 SEHNR, CDR2 FQNEAQ (reference sequence). V was pared by 5 bases and J by 2 bases, with 16 bases between. This CDR3 spans 15 amino acids. This chain's CDR3 is CASSKAGEAPYEQYF. The CDR3 DNA follows: TGTGCCAGCAGCAAAGCCGGGGAGGCCCCCTACGAGCAGTACTTC.

This chain joins TRBV10-1 and TRBJ2-6; a weak D match, TRBD1 (5 bases). V was trimmed by 6 bases and J by 3 bases, leaving 18 bases between them. CDR1 and CDR2 from the germline V gene are WNHNN and SYGVQD (reference sequence). This CDR3 contains 17 residues. The CDR3 is CASSDIAGPSGANVLTF. The CDR3 nucleotides read TGCGCCAGCAGCGACATTGCAGGGCCAAGTGGGGCCAACGTCCTGACTTTC.

The chain joins TRBV28 to TRBJ1-6; D might be TRBD1 (6 bases). Germline V gene sequence: CDR1 MDHEN, CDR2 SYDVKM. Between the trimmed V and J ends, which lost 4 bases and 8 bases, there was a span of 18 bases. CDR3 length: 16 residues. The CDR3 spells CASSSTDSRVYSPLHF. In DNA, the CDR3 is TGTGCCAGCAGTTCGACGGACAGTAGGGTTTATTCACCCCTCCACTTT.

This chain connects TRBV28 to TRBJ2-3; 12 nucleotides match TRBD1. CDR1 and CDR2 (germline): MDHEN, SYDVKM. The V gene end was trimmed by 6 bases and the J gene end by 7 bases; junction bases not matched to a gene: 8. The CDR3 runs to 15 residues. The CDR3 loop reads CASSPPGQGAYTQYF. The CDR3, as DNA: TGTGCCAGCAGCCCACCGGGACAGGGGGCTTATACGCAGTATTTT.

The gene calls are TRBV19 and TRBJ1-6; 7 nucleotides agree with TRBD1. This CDR3 is 14 amino acids long. CDR1 is LNHDA and CDR2 is SQIVND in the germline V gene (reference sequence). Trimming at V came to 6 bases and at J to 5 bases, leaving 4 bases not matched to a gene. The CDR3 reads CASRTGTDNSPLHF. CDR3 nucleotides: TGTGCCAGTAGGACCGGGACAGATAATTCACCCCTCCACTTT.

This clone was observed a single time. V and J are TRBV6-1 and TRBJ2-1, with a weak D call TRBD1 (5 bases). The CDR3 has 17 amino acids. V lost 4 bases and J lost 0, with 16 bases in between. CDR1 MNHNS and CDR2 SASEGT come from the germline V gene. The DNA for the CDR3 is TGTGCCAGCAGTGGCTTAGAACAGGTTAGCTCCTACAATGAGCAGTTCTTC. Its translation is CASSGLEQVSSYNEQFF.

The chain recombines TRBV24-1 with TRBJ2-3, with a weak D call TRBD2 (6 bases). The CDR3 sequence is 18 residues long. Trimming stripped 3 bases from V and 4 bases from J, with 22 bases between. From germline, CDR1 is KGHDR and CDR2 SFDVKD. The CDR3 DNA sequence: TGTGCCACCAGTGATGCTAGCGTGGGATTCAATAGGGCAGATACGCAGTATTTT. Translation: CATSDASVGFNRADTQYF.

This clone was observed a handful of times. This rearrangement joins TRBV24-1 to TRBJ1-2; a possible D gene is TRBD1 (5 bases). The CDR3 sequence is 17 residues long. V was cut by 4 bases and J by 4 bases, with 21 bases left in between. Germline CDR1 and CDR2: KGHDR and SFDVKD. CDR3 in DNA: TGTGCCACCAGTGAACCTTTCGGAGGACCTGGGGGCTATGGCTACACCTTC. This codes for CATSEPFGGPGGYGYTF.

The rearrangement joins TRBV10-3 to TRBJ1-1, with TRBD1 identical over 9 bases. Germline-derived CDR1 and CDR2 are ENHRY and SYGVKD. The CDR3 runs 14 residues. Losses at the gene ends were 6 bases for V and 4 bases for J; bases not matched to a gene: 6. The CDR3 DNA is TGTGCCATCAGCGCTACAGGGGGCAGCACTGAAGCTTTCTTT. Protein product: CAISATGGSTEAFF.